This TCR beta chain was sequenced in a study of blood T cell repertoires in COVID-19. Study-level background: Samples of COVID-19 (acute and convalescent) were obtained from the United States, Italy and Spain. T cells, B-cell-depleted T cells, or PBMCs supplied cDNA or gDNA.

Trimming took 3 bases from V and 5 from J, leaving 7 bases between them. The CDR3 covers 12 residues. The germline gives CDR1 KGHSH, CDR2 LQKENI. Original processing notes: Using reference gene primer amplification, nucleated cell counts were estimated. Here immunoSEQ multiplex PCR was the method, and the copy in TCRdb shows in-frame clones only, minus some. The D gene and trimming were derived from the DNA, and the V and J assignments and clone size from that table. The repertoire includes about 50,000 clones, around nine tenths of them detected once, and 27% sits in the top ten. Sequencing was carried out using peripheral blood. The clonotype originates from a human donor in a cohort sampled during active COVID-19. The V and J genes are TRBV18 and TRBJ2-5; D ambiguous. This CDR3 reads CASSPAGETQYF. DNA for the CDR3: TGTGCCAGCTCACCGGCTGGCGAGACCCAGTACTTC.